This is a list of T cell receptor beta chains from one sample in a study of T-cell memory formation after mild COVID-19. TCRdb called the 5' RACE reads again in MiXCR, with one record for every CDR3 protein. The table includes 300,000 to 400,000 distinct CDR3 sequences, under 30% detected once. What was sequenced was PBMCs or a T cell subset sorted from them (not recorded which). These receptors were obtained from an adult woman who had mild COVID-19 (a few samples of this study predate the infection). Cell type and time point are not known. CDR3s include the opening cysteine and the closing phenylalanine or tryptophan. Fields, in order: clone size, V gene, J gene, CDR3 protein. Not every row has a clone size; where given, it reads once, few, many or a size class.

.	TRBV7-2	TRBJ2-4	CASSPGRAGGNIQYF
.	TRBV6-1	TRBJ2-7	CASRPGHAYEQYF
few	TRBV7-8	TRBJ1-6	CASSPRGGDSPLHF
few	TRBV7-6	TRBJ2-3	CASSPGLGDTQYF
few	TRBV4-3	TRBJ2-7	CASSQARSSYYEQYF
.	TRBV6-5	TRBJ2-7	CATRTGLYEQYF
few	TRBV12-3/TRBV12-4	TRBJ2-5	CASSFGNQETQYF
few	TRBV4-1	TRBJ2-1	CASSQDPGQGANEQFF
few	TRBV3-1	TRBJ2-7	CASSQSRDVYEQYF
few	TRBV29-1	TRBJ2-7	CSVVGTGGPDSYEQYF
few	TRBV6-5	TRBJ2-7	CASISSPGQGATYEQYF
once	TRBV30	TRBJ2-1	CAWSRGSTNEQFF
.	TRBV11-3	TRBJ2-7	CASSNGLAGDEQYF
few	TRBV10-3	TRBJ2-1	CAISEAARLENEQFF
.	TRBV27	TRBJ2-7	CASSYGTNYEQYF
many	TRBV3-1	TRBJ2-7	CASSQESRTGHYEQYF
.	TRBV6-5	TRBJ2-5	CASSYLAGETQYF
.	TRBV4-1	TRBJ2-2	CASSQRGKGNTGELFF
once	TRBV2	TRBJ1-6	CAGGGQGATSPLHF
.	TRBV20-1	TRBJ2-5	CSARGGGQGQETQYF
.	TRBV20-1	TRBJ2-3	CSARSSGTDTQYF
few	TRBV5-1	TRBJ1-1	CASSFQSGLNTEAFF
.	TRBV19	TRBJ1-1	CASSYYRGYGTEAFF
.	TRBV27	TRBJ2-7	CASSFGFFGGYYEQYF
.	TRBV9	TRBJ2-3	CASSMRLAGENTQYF
few	TRBV5-5	TRBJ1-5	CASSLGQGYGQPQHF
.	TRBV6-5	TRBJ2-5	CASSPTLWTGGGPQETQYF
.	TRBV5-1	TRBJ1-1	CASSFQGGNTEAFF
few	TRBV12-5	TRBJ2-1	CASGSNSEGGGLGAEQFF
few	TRBV5-1	TRBJ2-3	CASKRGPSTDTQYF
.	TRBV4-2	TRBJ1-5	CASSRERNSNQPQHF
.	TRBV6-1	TRBJ1-1	CASNVGGNTEAFF
.	TRBV20-1	TRBJ2-3	CSASSNRGPTDTQYF